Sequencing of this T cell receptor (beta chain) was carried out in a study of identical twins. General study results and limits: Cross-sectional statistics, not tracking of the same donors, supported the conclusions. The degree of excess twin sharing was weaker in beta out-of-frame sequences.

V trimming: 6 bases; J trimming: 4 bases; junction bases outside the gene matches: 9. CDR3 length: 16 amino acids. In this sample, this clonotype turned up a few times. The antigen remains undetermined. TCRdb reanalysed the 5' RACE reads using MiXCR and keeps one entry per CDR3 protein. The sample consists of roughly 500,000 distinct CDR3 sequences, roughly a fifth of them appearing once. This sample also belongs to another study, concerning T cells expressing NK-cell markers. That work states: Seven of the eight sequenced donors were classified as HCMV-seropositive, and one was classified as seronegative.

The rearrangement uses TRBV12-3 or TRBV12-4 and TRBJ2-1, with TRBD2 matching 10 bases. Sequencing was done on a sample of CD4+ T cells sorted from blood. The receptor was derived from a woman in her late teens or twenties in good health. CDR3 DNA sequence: TGTGCCAGCAGCCGAGCCGGACTAGCGGTTTACAATGAGCAGTTCTTC. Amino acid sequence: CASSRAGLAVYNEQFF.